These 14 T cell receptor beta chains originate from one sample sequenced in a study of cytomegalovirus exposure and HLA in healthy donors. The PCR made use of 60 Vbeta and 13 Jbeta primers. Using immunoSEQ multiplex PCR, the repertoire was profiled, and TCRdb retains in-frame clones only, with some absent. The repertoire consists of approximately 150,000 clones, with around 80% occurring once and the leading ten covering around 10%. Sequencing used PBMCs. The receptors were sampled from a man aged 18-30 years in good health and CMV-seropositive.

J is TRBJ1-1 and V is TRBV6-5; 7 nucleotides line up with TRBD1. The CDR3 has 15 residues. V was clipped by 7 bases and J by 0 bases; unmatched bases: 8. Germline V CDR1 and CDR2: MNHEY, SVGAGI. This chain's CDR3 is CASINRGPLNTEAFF. CDR3 DNA sequence: TGTGCCAGCATCAACAGGGGTCCCTTGAACACTGAAGCTTTCTTT.

This clone was found once. J is TRBJ2-7 and V is TRBV7-2; 8 nucleotides line up with TRBD2. The germline gives CDR1 SGHTA, CDR2 FQGNSA. The CDR3 contains 15 residues. Losses at the gene ends were 7 bases for V and 4 bases for J; bases not matched to a gene: 12. This CDR3 reads CASTEGGGRSYEQYF. In nucleotides, the CDR3 is TGTGCCAGCACCGAAGGCGGGGGGCGATCTTACGAGCAGTACTTC.

The chain employs TRBV10-3 and TRBJ2-7, with 10 bases that match TRBD1. The germline V gene has CDR1 ENHRY and CDR2 SYGVKD. CDR3 length equals 15 residues. V trimming: 2 bases; J trimming: 8 bases; junction bases outside the gene matches: 9. The CDR3 region has the DNA TGTGCCATCAGTGAGCTGGGACAGGGGATGTACCAGCAGTACTTC. Protein sequence: CAISELGQGMYQQYF.

This chain connects TRBV11-2 to TRBJ2-7, with a possible D match to TRBD2 (5 bases). Trimming removed 7 bases at V and 1 base at J, with 11 bases between. The CDR3 contains 13 residues. Germline values: CDR1 SGHAT, CDR2 FQNNGV. CDR3 sequence: CASKREQSYEQYF. The CDR3 DNA reads as TGTGCCAGCAAGAGGGAACAGTCCTACGAGCAGTACTTC.

This clone turned up a few times. This chain uses TRBV30 with TRBJ2-7; the D is unclear. The CDR3 covers 13 residues. CDR1 and CDR2 (germline): GTSNPN, SVGIG (reference sequence). The V and J ends lost 0 bases and 3 bases respectively, with 9 bases between them. The CDR3 loop reads CAWSVLGSYEQYF. In DNA form, the CDR3 reads TGTGCCTGGAGTGTGTTGGGCAGCTACGAGCAGTACTTC. The entire variable domain, with the rest obtained from reference TRBV30 and TRBJ2-7, is as follows: SQTIHQWPATLVQPVGSPLSLECTVEGTSNPNLYWYRQAAGRGLQLLFYSVGIGQISSEVPQNLSASRPQDRQFILSSKKLLLSDSGFYLCAWSVLGSYEQYFGPGTRLTVT.

The chain combines TRBV6-1 with TRBJ2-2; 7 nucleotides line up with TRBD1. The germline V gene encodes CDR1 MNHNS and CDR2 SASEGT. V lost 3 bases, J lost 2 bases, and 6 bases stayed unmatched. CDR3 length: 16 residues. The DNA for the CDR3 is TGTGCCAGCAGTGACGAAGACAGGGCAAACACCGGGGAGCTGTTTTTT. It specifies CASSDEDRANTGELFF.

The CDR3 sequence is CASSEVLAANAGNEQFF. The DNA for the CDR3 is TGTGCCAGCAGTGAGGTGTTAGCGGCCAATGCGGGGAATGAGCAGTTCTTC. The V and J genes are TRBV6-1 and TRBJ2-1; D is possibly TRBD2 (6 bases). The CDR3 runs to 17 residues. V was cut by 3 bases and J by 7 bases, with 22 bases left in between. Germline lookup yields CDR1 MNHNS and CDR2 SASEGT.

The chain links TRBV30 to TRBJ2-7; the D gene is possibly TRBD2 (5 bases). Germline V gene data show CDR1 as GTSNPN and CDR2 as SVGIG (reference sequence). The V gene lost 0 bases and the J gene lost 2 bases, with 14 bases spanning the gap. This CDR3 is 15 amino acids long. The CDR3 DNA reads as TGTGCCTGGAGTGTTGGGAGCCAGAGGGCCTACGAGCAGTACTTC. Translated: CAWSVGSQRAYEQYF.

The rearrangement uses TRBV18 and TRBJ1-4, with 9 bases identical to TRBD1. V lost 2 bases and J lost 8; bases outside the gene matches: 3. Looked up from germline, CDR1 is KGHSH and CDR2 is LQKENI. CDR3 size: 14 residues. CDR3 bases: TGTGCCAGCTCACCAGTGGGACAGGGCGAAAAACTGTTTTTT. This sequence encodes CASSPVGQGEKLFF.

The V and J genes are TRBV7-9 and TRBJ1-2; weak D call: TRBD1 (5 bases). This CDR3 region has 16 residues. Trimming took off 4 bases at V and 3 bases at J, with 18 bases between the two ends. CDR1 and CDR2 from the germline V gene are SEHNR and FQNEAQ (reference sequence). The CDR3 nucleotides are TGTGCCAGCAGCTCCTGGGACTCACTAGAAGACTATGGCTACACCTTC. Translated, it gives CASSSWDSLEDYGYTF.

The V call is TRBV28, the J call TRBJ2-6, with TRBD1 matching 10 bases. Germline CDR1 reads MDHEN; CDR2 reads SYDVKM. The CDR3 has 16 amino acids. V dropped 8 bases and J dropped 0; count of bases not matched to a gene: 4. CDR3 bases: TGTGCCAGCCGGACAGGGGGGAGCTCTGGGGCCAACGTCCTGACTTTC. Residues: CASRTGGSSGANVLTF.

The chain joins TRBV7-8 to TRBJ2-1, with 7 bases identical to TRBD2. Trimming cost V 3 bases and J 6 bases; bases outside gene matches: 8. CDR1 is SGHVS, CDR2 FQNEAQ, per germline. The CDR3 runs to 15 residues. CDR3 sequence reads: CASSFRGRFGNEQFF. CDR3 bases: TGTGCCAGCAGCTTCCGCGGGAGATTTGGCAATGAGCAGTTCTTC.

J is TRBJ2-7 and V is TRBV4-1; perhaps TRBD2 as D (6 bases). Looked up from germline, CDR1 is MGHRA and CDR2 is YSYEKL. With 5 bases removed from V and 1 base from J, the gap between germline ends came to 12 bases. The CDR3 is made up of 14 amino acids. Here the CDR3 DNA reads TGCGCCAGCAGCTTCCGCCGGGGGTCCTACGAGCAGTACTTC. This codes for CASSFRRGSYEQYF.

In the case of this clone: This specimen includes other DNA sequences encoding the same CDR3. The chain carries TRBV11-2 and TRBJ1-1, with D hard to call. Germline V gene data show CDR1 as SGHAT and CDR2 as FQNNGV. V was trimmed by 3 bases and J by 5 bases, leaving 4 bases between them. The length of the CDR3 is 11 residues. The DNA of the CDR3 is TGTGCCAGCAGCTTCCGTACTGAAGCTTTCTTT. This codes for CASSFRTEAFF.